The rows below give T cell receptor beta chains drawn from one sample of a study of response to subunit inactivated influenza vaccine. TCRdb called the RT-PCR reads again in MiXCR, with one record for every CDR3 protein. This sample has about 540,000 distinct CDR3 sequences; 14% occur once, and the top ten carry over 8.5%. The material sequenced was PBMCs from blood, taken 11 to 12 days after vaccination. The receptors were sampled from a man aged 50-60 years who received an inactivated influenza vaccine. CDR3s include the opening cysteine and the closing phenylalanine or tryptophan. The D gene is left open where the match is weak. Clone size is shown for a subset of rows, as once, few, many or a class of expanded clone.

>many|TRBD1|TRBJ2-7|TRBV29-1
CSVRQGARYEQYF
TGCAGCGTTAGGCAGGGGGCTCGCTACGAGCAGTACTTC
>few|TRBD2|TRBJ2-1|TRBV4-3
CASSQGGTTSGEQFF
TGCGCCAGCAGCCAAGGCGGGACTACTAGCGGTGAGCAGTTCTTC
>few|TRBD2|TRBJ2-1|TRBV29-1
CSAQVWREDRNEQFF
TGCAGCGCTCAGGTCTGGCGGGAGGACCGCAATGAGCAGTTCTTC
>NA|TRBD2|TRBJ2-7|TRBV5-1
CASSPAGTGSEQYF
TGCGCCAGCAGCCCAGCGGGAACAGGAAGCGAGCAGTACTTC
>NA|NA|TRBJ2-7|TRBV7-7
CASSSDQASPQYF
TGTGCTAGCAGCTCCGATCAGGCTAGCCCGCAGTACTTC
>many|NA|TRBJ1-1|TRBV12-3/TRBV12-4
CASRPKTANTEAFF
TGTGCCAGCAGACCCAAGACAGCGAACACTGAAGCTTTCTTT
>NA|NA|TRBJ2-7|TRBV5-1
CASRPGRQSYEQYF
TGCGCCAGCCGCCCCGGTCGCCAAAGCTACGAGCAGTACTTC
>many|NA|TRBJ1-4|TRBV11-2
CASSLSAGTNEKLFF
TGTGCCAGCAGCTTAAGTGCAGGGACTAATGAAAAACTGTTTTTT
>NA|NA|TRBJ1-1|TRBV29-1
CSVYIGSGNTEAFF
TGCAGCGTTTATATCGGTTCCGGGAACACTGAAGCTTTCTTT
>few|NA|TRBJ1-2|TRBV4-3
CASSQDWEVSYGYTF
TGCGCCAGCAGCCAAGATTGGGAAGTCAGCTATGGCTACACCTTC
>NA|NA|TRBJ2-3|TRBV18
CASSPRARKDTQYF
TGTGCCAGCTCACCACGGGCCCGGAAAGATACGCAGTATTTT
>few|NA|TRBJ1-1|TRBV5-1
CASSSQGGGTEAFF
TGCGCCAGCAGCTCACAAGGGGGTGGCACTGAAGCTTTCTTT
>NA|TRBD2|TRBJ2-1|TRBV20-1
CSASGYSGGANEQFF
TGCAGTGCTAGCGGCTACAGCGGGGGGGCCAATGAGCAGTTCTTC
>NA|NA|TRBJ2-7|TRBV7-8
CASSLTARSYDQYF
TGTGCCAGCAGCTTAACGGCTCGCTCCTACGACCAGTACTTC
>NA|NA|TRBJ1-1|TRBV12-3/TRBV12-4
CASSLTDRILTEAFF
TGTGCCAGCAGTTTAACCGACAGGATACTCACTGAAGCTTTCTTT
>few|TRBD2|TRBJ2-1|TRBV28
CASSQGLAGELGAGNEQFF
TGTGCCAGCAGTCAGGGACTAGCGGGAGAGTTAGGCGCGGGCAATGAGCAGTTCTTC
>once|NA|TRBJ2-3|TRBV20-1
CSVSGATSTDTQYF
TGCAGTGTCTCCGGGGCAACTAGCACAGATACGCAGTATTTT
>many|TRBD2|TRBJ2-3|TRBV4-2
CASSQLTSGRADTQYF
TGTGCCAGCAGCCAACTCACTAGCGGGAGGGCTGATACGCAGTATTTT
>NA|NA|TRBJ2-3|TRBV18
CASSPSSDTQYF
TGTGCCAGCAGCCCCTCGTCTGATACGCAGTATTTT
>NA|NA|TRBJ2-3|TRBV6-1
CASSENQGTTDTQYF
TGTGCCAGCAGTGAAAATCAGGGGACCACAGATACGCAGTATTTT
>few|TRBD2|TRBJ2-1|TRBV7-9
CASSFGGGYNEQFF
TGTGCCAGCAGCTTTGGCGGGGGGTACAATGAGCAGTTCTTC
>NA|TRBD2|TRBJ2-1|TRBV10-3
CAISELAGEGEQFF
TGTGCCATCAGTGAACTAGCGGGAGAAGGTGAGCAGTTCTTC
>NA|TRBD2|TRBJ2-7|TRBV10-1
CASSAIAGGSYEQYF
TGCGCCAGCAGTGCAATAGCGGGGGGCTCCTACGAGCAGTACTTC
>few|TRBD2|TRBJ2-1|TRBV4-1
CASSQDLFSAGPYNEQFF
TGCGCCAGCAGCCAAGATCTATTCTCAGCGGGGCCCTACAATGAGCAGTTCTTC
>few|TRBD1|TRBJ1-4|TRBV12-3/TRBV12-4
CASSLDRVRGEKLFF
TGTGCCAGCAGCCTCGACAGGGTTCGGGGTGAAAAACTGTTTTTT
>NA|NA|TRBJ2-2|TRBV12-3/TRBV12-4
CASRDRITGELFF
TGTGCCAGCAGGGACAGAATCACCGGGGAGCTGTTTTTT
>few|NA|TRBJ2-3|TRBV9
CASSVGPQEDTQYF
TGTGCCAGCAGCGTAGGCCCCCAGGAGGATACGCAGTATTTT